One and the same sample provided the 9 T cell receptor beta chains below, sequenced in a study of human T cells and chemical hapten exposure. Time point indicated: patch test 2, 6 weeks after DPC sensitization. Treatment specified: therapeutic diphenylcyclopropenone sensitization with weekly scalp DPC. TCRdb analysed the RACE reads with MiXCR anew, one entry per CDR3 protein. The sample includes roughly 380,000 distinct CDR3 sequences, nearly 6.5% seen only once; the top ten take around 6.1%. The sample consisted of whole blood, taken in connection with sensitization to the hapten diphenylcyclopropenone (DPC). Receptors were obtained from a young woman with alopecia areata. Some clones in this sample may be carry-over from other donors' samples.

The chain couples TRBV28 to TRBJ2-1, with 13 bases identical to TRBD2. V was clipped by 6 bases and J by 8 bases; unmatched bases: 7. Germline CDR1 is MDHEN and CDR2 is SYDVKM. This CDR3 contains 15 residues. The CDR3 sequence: CASSVTSGGADEQFF. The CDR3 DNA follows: TGTGCCAGCAGCGTAACTAGCGGGGGGGCTGATGAGCAGTTCTTC.

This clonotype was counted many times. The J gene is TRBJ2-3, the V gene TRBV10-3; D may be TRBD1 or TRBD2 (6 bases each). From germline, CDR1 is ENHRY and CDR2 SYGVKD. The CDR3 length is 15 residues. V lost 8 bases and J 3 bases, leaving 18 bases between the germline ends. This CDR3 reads CAIRLGGTLTDTQYF. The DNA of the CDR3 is TGTGCCATCCGCCTGGGCGGGACATTGACAGATACGCAGTATTTT.

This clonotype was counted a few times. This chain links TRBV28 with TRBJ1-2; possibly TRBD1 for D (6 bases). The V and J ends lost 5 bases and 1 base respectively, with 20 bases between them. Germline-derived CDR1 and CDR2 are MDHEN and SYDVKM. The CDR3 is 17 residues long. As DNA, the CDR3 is TGTGCCAGCAGTCCCGCAGGGGAACTAGTCGGTAACTATGGCTACACCTTC. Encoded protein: CASSPAGELVGNYGYTF.

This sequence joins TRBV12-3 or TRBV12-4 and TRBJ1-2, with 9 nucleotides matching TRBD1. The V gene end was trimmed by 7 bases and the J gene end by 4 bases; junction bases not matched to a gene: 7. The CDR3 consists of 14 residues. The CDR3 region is CASTNPGQGYGYTF. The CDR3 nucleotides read TGTGCCAGCACGAACCCGGGACAGGGCTATGGCTACACCTTC.

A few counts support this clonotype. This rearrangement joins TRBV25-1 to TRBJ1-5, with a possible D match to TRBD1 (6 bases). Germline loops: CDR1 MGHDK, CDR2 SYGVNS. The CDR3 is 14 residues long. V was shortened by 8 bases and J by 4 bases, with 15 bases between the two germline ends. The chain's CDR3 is CASADSSGNQPQHF. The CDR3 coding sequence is TGTGCCAGCGCGGACAGTTCTGGAAATCAGCCCCAGCATTTT. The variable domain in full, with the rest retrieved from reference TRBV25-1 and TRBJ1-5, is EADIYQTPRYLVIGTGKKITLECSQTMGHDKMYWYQQDPGMELHLIHYSYGVNSTEKGDLSSESTVSRIRTEHFPLTLESARPSHTSQYLCASADSSGNQPQHFGDGTRLSIL.

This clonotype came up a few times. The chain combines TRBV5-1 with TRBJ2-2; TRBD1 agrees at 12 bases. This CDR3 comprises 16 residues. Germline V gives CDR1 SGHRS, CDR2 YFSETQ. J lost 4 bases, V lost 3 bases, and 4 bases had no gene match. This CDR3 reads CASSSPGQGATGELFF. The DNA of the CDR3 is TGCGCCAGCAGCTCACCGGGACAGGGGGCCACCGGGGAGCTGTTTTTT.

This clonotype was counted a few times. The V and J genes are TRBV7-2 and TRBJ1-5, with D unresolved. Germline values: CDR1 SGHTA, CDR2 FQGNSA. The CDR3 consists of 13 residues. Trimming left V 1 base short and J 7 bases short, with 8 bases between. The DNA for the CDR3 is TGTGCCAGCAGCTTAGACGGCGTACAGCCCCAGCATTTT. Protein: CASSLDGVQPQHF.

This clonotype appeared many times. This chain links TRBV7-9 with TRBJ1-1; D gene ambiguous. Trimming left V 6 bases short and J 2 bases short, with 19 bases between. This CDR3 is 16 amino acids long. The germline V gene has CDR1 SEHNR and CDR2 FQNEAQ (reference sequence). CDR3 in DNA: TGTGCCAGCAGATCCGGCCGCGAATGGACTAACACTGAAGCTTTCTTT. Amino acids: CASRSGREWTNTEAFF.

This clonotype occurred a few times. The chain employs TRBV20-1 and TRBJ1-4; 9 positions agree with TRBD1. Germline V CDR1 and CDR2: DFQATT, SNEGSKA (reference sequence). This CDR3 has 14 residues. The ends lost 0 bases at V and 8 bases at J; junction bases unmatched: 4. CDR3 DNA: TGCAGTGCTAGAGACGACGGGACAGGGGAAAAACTGTTTTTT. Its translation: CSARDDGTGEKLFF.